The clone carrying this T cell receptor beta chain was found once. The antigen remains unidentified. This sample stems from a study of T cell repertoires in cytomegalovirus infection. As for the study in general: Indicated by public TCR beta signatures were CMV infection and matching HLA type.

Points from the study as a whole: Ex vivo, HLA-C-restricted CMV-specific TCR beta clonotypes prevailed over the rest of the response. Using cumulative public TCR beta family frequency, the authors identified those who carried CMV together with the relevant HLA.

The germline V gene has CDR1 DFQATT and CDR2 SNEGSKA (reference sequence). This CDR3 region has 13 residues. The V segment lost 6 bases and the J segment 3 bases; nucleotides outside the gene matches: 7. TCRdb reanalysed the reads using MiXCR and keeps one entry per CDR3 protein. The sample has a few hundred thousand distinct CDR3 sequences, roughly 13% seen once; the top ten hold around 9%. This TCR derives from a human donor in good health (CMV status not recorded). Some clones in this sample may be carry-over from other donors' samples. Sequencing was done on a sample of PBMCs. V is TRBV20-1 and J is TRBJ2-7; 8 bases align to TRBD1. Here the CDR3 DNA reads TGCAGTGCCCGGACAGGGCCCAACTACGAGCAGTACTTC. Translation gives CSARTGPNYEQYF.